This paragraph covers one TCR beta chain sequence. Data came from immunoSEQ multiplex PCR; TCRdb stores just in-frame clones and leaves some out. The sample consists of 50,000 to 80,000 clones, 91% of them appearing once. This specimen comes from a study of OX40 agonist ivuxolimab in advanced cancers. Study overall: Administration of intravenous ivuxolimab to patients occurred every 2 weeks at 0.01 to 10 mg/kg. At 82.7% male, the cohort had a mean age of 60 years, ranging from about 23 to 79.

Germline V gene sequence: CDR1 SGHAT, CDR2 FQNNGV. V was pared by 1 base and J by 4 bases, with 8 bases between. The CDR3 spans 14 residues. Patients who had autoimmune disease history or got systemic immunosuppression were left out. Samples were taken at baseline and on day 1 of cycles 4 and 7. The starting material was CD4+ or CD8+ T cells sorted from blood, obtained in a trial of the OX40 agonist ivuxolimab. The rearrangement uses TRBV11-2 and TRBJ2-1; the D is unclear. The sequence was collected from an adult with an advanced solid tumor such as melanoma, head and neck, liver or kidney cancer. The CDR3 DNA is TGTGCCAGCAGCTTAGGGTCTGGATACAATGAGCAGTTCTTC. It codes for CASSLGSGYNEQFF.